There are many counts of the clone carrying this TCR beta chain. Antigen: not known. Germline CDR1 reads SQVTM; CDR2 reads ANQGSEA. CDR3 length equals 13 residues. Trimming cost V 4 bases and J 5 bases, with 13 bases left between them. A universal primer site came from template switching; cDNA carried unique molecular identifiers. From the 5' RACE reads, TCRdb called clonotypes with MiXCR, one entry per CDR3 protein. The profile shows a few hundred thousand distinct CDR3 sequences, more than 8% of them singletons. The sample belongs to a study of identical twins. The study, taken as a whole, reports: Clonotypes of the beta chain that were abundant in cord blood carried fewer insertions (memory repertoires showed none).

The donor group consisted entirely of healthy Caucasians. This sample also appeared in a second study, on yellow fever vaccine responses in identical twins. Per that study: Twin vaccine T cell responses reportedly seemed partly convergent, partly personalized.

Sequencing used CD8+ T cells sorted from blood. The gene calls are TRBV29-1 and TRBJ2-3; weak D call: TRBD2 (5 bases). This TCR was recovered from a young woman in good health. The DNA of the CDR3 is TGCAGCGTTGTCCCCGGGATCGGAGATACGCAGTATTTT. This sequence encodes CSVVPGIGDTQYF.